The 21 T cell receptor beta chains below come from one sample, sequenced in a study of cytomegalovirus exposure and HLA in healthy donors. PCR amplification relied on 60 Vbeta primers (plus 13 Jbeta primers). The data were produced by immunoSEQ multiplex PCR, yet TCRdb's version contains in-frame clones alone and is incomplete. The sample shows 100,000 to 150,000 clones, roughly 79% of them seen only once. Sequenced: PBMCs. These TCRs come from a woman in her forties or fifties in good health and CMV-seronegative.

The chain has TRBV30 and TRBJ2-2; no clear D. Germline V gives CDR1 GTSNPN, CDR2 SVGIG (reference sequence). The V end lost 0 bases, the J end lost 1 base, and 6 bases lay between the germline ends. This CDR3 is built from 14 residues. The CDR3 region is CAWSVLLNTGELFF. The DNA for the CDR3 is TGTGCCTGGAGTGTACTCCTGAACACCGGGGAGCTGTTTTTT.

The chain's CDR3 is CASSLKGTALGGQYF. In nucleotides, the CDR3 is TGCGCCAGCAGCTTGAAAGGGACCGCACTGGGGGGGCAGTACTTC. The chain has TRBV5-1 and TRBJ2-7; D possibly corresponds to TRBD2 (6 bases). CDR3 length: 15 residues. Germline assignment: CDR1 SGHRS and CDR2 YFSETQ. V was shortened by 1 base and J by 9 bases, with 20 bases between the two germline ends.

The chain joins TRBV28 to TRBJ1-2; D might be TRBD1 (6 bases). Germline V gene lookup returns CDR1 MDHEN and CDR2 SYDVKM. The length of the CDR3 is 15 residues. V lost 2 bases and J 4 bases, leaving 14 bases between the germline ends. CDR3 in amino acids: CASSLVVGGTYGYTF. DNA of the CDR3: TGTGCCAGCAGTTTAGTAGTAGGGGGAACCTATGGCTACACCTTC.

This rearrangement joins TRBV6-1 to TRBJ1-1; TRBD1 is a possible D gene (6 bases). This CDR3 spans 12 amino acids. CDR1 is MNHNS, CDR2 SASEGT, per germline. V gave up 8 bases and J gave up 6 bases, with 13 bases separating them. DNA for the CDR3: TGTGCCAGCGCCTGGGGGCCGGCTGAAGCTTTCTTT. It codes for CASAWGPAEAFF.

This rearrangement joins TRBV4-2 to TRBJ2-1, with TRBD2 matching 8 bases. The CDR3 is 16 amino acids. V dropped 0 bases and J dropped 0; count of bases not matched to a gene: 1. Germline CDR1 LGHNA, CDR2 YNFKEQ. This chain's CDR3 is CASSQEAGDSYNEQFF. In DNA, the CDR3 is TGTGCCAGCAGCCAAGAAGCGGGAGACTCCTACAATGAGCAGTTCTTC.

This chain joins TRBV7-3 and TRBJ2-1; 9 bases map to TRBD2. The V and J ends lost 2 bases and 7 bases, in that order; junction bases with no gene match: 6. CDR3 length: 15 residues. Germline-derived CDR1 and CDR2 are SGHTA and FQGTGA. As DNA, the CDR3 is TGTGCCAGCAGCTTACTCCCTAGCGGGGCGAATGAGCAGTTCTTC. Translated, it gives CASSLLPSGANEQFF. Full variable domain (outside the CDR3, taken from reference TRBV7-3 and TRBJ2-1): GAGVSQTPSNKVTEKGKYVELRCDPISGHTALYWYRQSLGQGPEFLIYFQGTGAADDSGLPNDRFFAVRPEGSVSTLKIQRTERGDSAVYLCASSLLPSGANEQFFGPGTRLTVL.

The chain joins TRBV27 to TRBJ2-1; D may be TRBD1 (6 bases). CDR3 length: 13 amino acids. With 5 bases removed from V and 8 bases from J, the gap between germline ends came to 13 bases. Germline V CDR1 and CDR2: MNHEY, SMNVEV (reference sequence). The CDR3 is CASSRTAGYEQFF. DNA for the CDR3: TGTGCCAGCAGTCGGACAGCTGGCTATGAGCAGTTCTTC.

For the CDR3, the DNA is TGTGCCAGCAGTCGTAGCGGAAGCACAGATACGCAGTATTTT. Protein product: CASSRSGSTDTQYF. This chain joins TRBV6-4 and TRBJ2-3; possible D gene TRBD2, 6 bases. Per germline, CDR1 MRHNA and CDR2 SNTAGT. The CDR3 consists of 14 residues. With 5 bases removed from V and 0 bases from J, the gap between germline ends came to 9 bases.

V gene TRBV6-4 combines with J gene TRBJ2-1; 10 nucleotides agree with TRBD2. V was clipped by 2 bases and J by 2 bases; unmatched bases: 3. Germline V gene sequence: CDR1 MRHNA, CDR2 SNTAGT. The CDR3 totals 16 residues. CDR3 sequence: CASSDLTSGAYNEQFF. The DNA of the CDR3 is TGTGCCAGCAGTGACCTAACTAGCGGGGCCTACAATGAGCAGTTCTTC.

This clone was recorded only once. The chain is built from TRBV4-2 and TRBJ2-3; 15 bases map to TRBD2. V trimming: 4 bases; J trimming: 3 bases; junction bases outside the gene matches: 2. The CDR3 totals 16 residues. From germline, CDR1 is LGHNA and CDR2 YNFKEQ. CDR3 sequence reads: CASSRGTSGGTDTQYF. In DNA form, the CDR3 reads TGTGCCAGCAGCCGGGGGACTAGCGGGGGGACAGATACGCAGTATTTT.

The J gene is TRBJ1-1, the V gene TRBV5-4; 9 bases align to TRBD1. The CDR3 covers 14 residues. The V segment lost 4 bases and the J segment 3 bases; nucleotides outside the gene matches: 4. Germline assignment: CDR1 SGHNT and CDR2 YYREEE (reference sequence). CDR3 loop: CASSKQGADTEAFF. CDR3 bases: TGTGCCAGCAGCAAACAGGGGGCGGACACTGAAGCTTTCTTT. Using reference TRBV5-4 and TRBJ1-1 for the parts outside the CDR3, the full variable domain is ETGVTQSPTHLIKTRGQQVTLRCSSQSGHNTVSWYQQALGQGPQFIFQYYREEENGRGNFPPRFSGLQFPNYSSELNVNALELDDSALYLCASSKQGADTEAFFGQGTRLTVV.

The genes are TRBV21-1 and TRBJ2-1; the listed D gene, TRBD2, was not tested against the DNA. TRBV21-1 is tagged as a pseudogene. The CDR3 contains 13 residues. The CDR3 DNA sequence: TGTGCCAGCAGCTACGGGGGCTACAATGAGCAGTTCTTC. It is translated as CASSYGGYNEQFF.

This chain links TRBV6-1 with TRBJ2-1; D gene unclear. Germline values: CDR1 MNHNS, CDR2 SASEGT. Trimming removed 0 bases from V and 4 bases from J, with 13 bases in between. This CDR3 is 16 amino acids long. In DNA, the CDR3 is TGTGCCAGCAGTGAAGCGTCCAGATTTGCTTACAATGAGCAGTTCTTC. Translating gives CASSEASRFAYNEQFF.

The chain is built from TRBV20-1 and TRBJ2-1, with a weak D call TRBD1 (6 bases). The V gene's germline CDR1 is DFQATT and CDR2 SNEGSKA (reference sequence). CDR3 length: 11 residues. Trimming pared 3 bases from V and 7 bases from J, leaving 7 bases between. This chain's CDR3 is CSASQGNEQFF. The CDR3 region has the DNA TGCAGTGCTAGTCAGGGGAATGAGCAGTTCTTC.

This rearrangement joins TRBV11-2 to TRBJ2-5; 10 nucleotides line up with TRBD2. Germline trimming cut 2 bases from V and 5 bases from J; bases unmatched to any gene: 5. The CDR3 has 15 residues. CDR1 SGHAT and CDR2 FQNNGV come from the germline V gene. The CDR3 DNA sequence: TGTGCCAGCAGCTTAATGCCTAGCGGGAGTGAGACCCAGTACTTC. It translates to CASSLMPSGSETQYF.

V is TRBV6-1 and J is TRBJ1-1; D is possibly TRBD1 (6 bases). The CDR3 sequence is 13 residues long. Trimming left V 3 bases short and J 1 base short, with 6 bases between. Germline V gene sequence: CDR1 MNHNS, CDR2 SASEGT. The CDR3 region has the DNA TGTGCCAGCAGTGAGACAGGGAACACTGAAGCTTTCTTT. It translates to CASSETGNTEAFF.

The gene calls are TRBV28 and TRBJ1-1, with TRBD1 as a possible D gene (6 bases). Trimming removed 2 bases from V and 4 bases from J, with 14 bases in between. This CDR3 spans 15 amino acids. The V gene's germline CDR1 is MDHEN and CDR2 SYDVKM. DNA of the CDR3: TGTGCCAGCAGTTTACAGGCAGGGGTCAGCACTGAAGCTTTCTTT. Its protein is CASSLQAGVSTEAFF.

This chain links TRBV2 with TRBJ2-7, with TRBD1 identical over 8 bases. V dropped 5 bases and J dropped 4; count of bases not matched to a gene: 7. The CDR3 is 14 residues long. The germline V gene has CDR1 SNHLY and CDR2 FYNNEI. CDR3 nucleotide sequence: TGTGCCAGCAGTTCCCGGACAGGGTCTTACGAGCAGTACTTC. Amino acid sequence: CASSSRTGSYEQYF.

This clone appeared a single time. This chain links TRBV7-2 with TRBJ2-1; 8 positions agree with TRBD1. The CDR3 length is 15 residues. Per the germline V gene, CDR1 is SGHTA and CDR2 is FQGNSA. The J segment lost 8 bases and the V segment lost 1 base, leaving 7 bases of the junction unmatched. CDR3 loop: CASSLGTGFIYEQFF. The CDR3, as DNA: TGTGCCAGCAGCTTAGGGACAGGGTTTATTTATGAGCAGTTCTTC.

The chain carries TRBV6-1 and TRBJ2-7; TRBD2 is a possible D gene (6 bases). From germline, CDR1 is MNHNS and CDR2 SASEGT. The CDR3 is 14 residues long. The germline V and J ends were trimmed by 4 bases and 6 bases, with 16 bases remaining between them. The CDR3 here is CASSARRGSGEQYF. CDR3 DNA: TGTGCCAGCAGTGCCCGCCGGGGGTCGGGCGAGCAGTACTTC.

This chain links TRBV9 with TRBJ2-5, with 10 bases that match TRBD2. The length of the CDR3 is 16 residues. J was trimmed by 5 bases and V by 3 bases; bases with no gene match: 10. Germline lookup yields CDR1 SGDLS and CDR2 YYNGEE. The CDR3 nucleotides are TGTGCCAGCAGCGCGCGGTCAGCGGGAGGGATGGAGACCCAGTACTTC. Amino acids: CASSARSAGGMETQYF. The full variable domain, with the rest looked up from reference TRBV9 and TRBJ2-5, is DSGVTQTPKHLITATGQRVTLRCSPRSGDLSVYWYQQSLDQGLQFLIQYYNGEERAKGNILERFSAQQFPDLHSELNLSSLELGDSALYFCASSARSAGGMETQYFGPGTRLLVL.